The 17 T cell receptor beta chains below all came from one sample that was sequenced in a study of T cells in tumors and immune-related adverse events. Generated by immunoSEQ multiplex PCR, the TCRdb table keeps only in-frame clones and is missing some. This table has around 4,500 clones, around 80% appearing once. Sequenced material: skin tissue, taken from a patient treated with anti-PD-1 therapy. Receptors originate from a female donor with metastatic renal cell carcinoma.

This clone showed up just a few times. The chain is built from TRBV2 and TRBJ1-2; 8 bases match TRBD1. Germline loops: CDR1 SNHLY, CDR2 FYNNEI. The CDR3 contains 12 residues. The ends lost 8 bases at V and 4 bases at J; junction bases unmatched: 3. Written as DNA, the CDR3 is TGTGCCAGCGTTGGACAGGGCTATGGCTACACCTTC. Residues: CASVGQGYGYTF.

This clone appeared once. The V and J genes are TRBV29-1 and TRBJ2-1; D is unclear. This CDR3 is 13 amino acids long. Germline CDR1 is SQVTM and CDR2 is ANQGSEA. V was trimmed by 8 bases and J by 7 bases, leaving 18 bases between them. As DNA, the CDR3 is TGCAGCTCTACGTGGGGTGGTGGTAATGAGCAGTTCTTC. Its protein is CSSTWGGGNEQFF.

The chain's CDR3 is CASSLSASGKNTGELFF. The CDR3 coding sequence is TGCGCCAGCAGCTTGTCGGCTAGCGGGAAAAACACCGGGGAGCTGTTTTTT. The V gene is TRBV5-1, the J gene TRBJ2-2; 9 bases line up with TRBD2. V dropped 1 base and J dropped 2; count of bases not matched to a gene: 6. The CDR3 runs to 17 residues. The germline gives CDR1 SGHRS, CDR2 YFSETQ. Full variable domain (rest looked up from reference TRBV5-1 and TRBJ2-2): KAGVTQTPRYLIKTRGQQVTLSCSPISGHRSVSWYQQTPGQGLQFLFEYFSETQRNKGNFPGRFSGRQFSNSRSEMNVSTLELGDSALYLCASSLSASGKNTGELFFGEGSRLTVL.

About this clone: Other DNA sequences in this specimen translate into the identical CDR3. V and J are TRBV7-6 and TRBJ1-2; 12 bases map to TRBD1. Per the germline V gene, CDR1 is SGHVS and CDR2 is FNYEAQ. The CDR3 is made up of 16 amino acids. The J segment lost 7 bases and the V segment lost 1 base, leaving 7 bases of the junction unmatched. The CDR3 sequence: CASSLVPGQGAGGYTF. The DNA for the CDR3 is TGTGCCAGCAGCTTAGTCCCGGGACAGGGGGCAGGTGGCTACACCTTC.

This clone was seen more than once but under ten times. The chain employs TRBV6-6 and TRBJ2-7; no definite D call. Trimming shortened V by 8 bases and J by 4 bases, and 9 bases separated the two germline ends. The CDR3 is made up of 11 amino acids. Germline-derived CDR1 and CDR2 are MNHNY and SVGAGI (reference sequence). Written as DNA, the CDR3 is TGTGCCAGCGCTGTTCGGTACGAGCAGTACTTC. It yields the protein CASAVRYEQYF.

The chain combines TRBV7-9 with TRBJ1-1; TRBD1 matches 9 bases. With 1 base clipped from V and 2 bases from J, the junction kept 8 bases outside the gene matches. This CDR3 has 17 amino acids. The germline gives CDR1 SEHNR, CDR2 FQNEAQ (reference sequence). The CDR3 protein is CASSLEPGQGTNTEAFF. In DNA, the CDR3 is TGTGCCAGCAGCTTAGAACCCGGACAGGGGACCAACACTGAAGCTTTCTTT.

The rearrangement links TRBV5-6 to TRBJ2-1; D unclear. Trimming took 1 base from V and 0 from J, leaving 14 bases between them. This CDR3 region has 17 residues. Germline V gene data show CDR1 as SGHDT and CDR2 as YYEEEE. The CDR3 nucleotides are TGTGCCAGCAGCTTGCTTGATACGGCAGGCTCCTACAATGAGCAGTTCTTC. It yields the protein CASSLLDTAGSYNEQFF.

V is TRBV19 and J is TRBJ2-5; D not certain. Per the germline V gene, CDR1 is LNHDA and CDR2 is SQIVND (reference sequence). Trimming cost V 3 bases and J 1 base, with 6 bases left between them. The length of the CDR3 is 13 residues. The CDR3 bases are TGTGCCAGTAGTATCGACTTCCAAGAGACCCAGTACTTC. It specifies CASSIDFQETQYF.

This chain uses TRBV28 with TRBJ2-7, with 7 bases that match TRBD1. Germline trimming cut 3 bases from V and 6 bases from J; bases unmatched to any gene: 5. The CDR3 consists of 13 residues. Looked up from germline, CDR1 is MDHEN and CDR2 is SYDVKM. As DNA, the CDR3 is TGTGCCAGCAGTTTGTTACAGGGGAGCGAGCAGTACTTC. This sequence encodes CASSLLQGSEQYF. The full variable domain, rest sourced from reference TRBV28 and TRBJ2-7, is DVKVTQSSRYLVKRTGEKVFLECVQDMDHENMFWYRQDPGLGLRLIYFSYDVKMKEKGDIPEGYSVSREKKERFSLILESASTNQTSMYLCASSLLQGSEQYFGPGTRLTVT.

This chain joins TRBV9 and TRBJ1-1, with 10 bases fitting TRBD1. The junction had 6 bases not matched to a gene; V was cut back by 4 bases and J by 6 bases. The CDR3 totals 14 residues. Germline V gives CDR1 SGDLS, CDR2 YYNGEE. This chain's CDR3 is CASSLRTGGSEAFF. CDR3 nucleotide sequence: TGTGCCAGCAGCTTGCGGACAGGGGGTTCTGAAGCTTTCTTT.

The rearrangement joins TRBV4-2 to TRBJ1-2; D remains ambiguous. The CDR3 has 16 amino acids. The germline CDR1 and CDR2 sequences are LGHNA and YNFKEQ. The V gene lost 0 bases and the J gene lost 0 bases, with 11 bases spanning the gap. For the CDR3, the DNA is TGTGCCAGCAGCCAAGAGCGCGCCCGTTCTAACTATGGCTACACCTTC. Amino acids: CASSQERARSNYGYTF.

The table lists this clone with a few counts. This chain joins TRBV30 and TRBJ1-2; D may be TRBD1 (6 bases). CDR1 is GTSNPN and CDR2 is SVGIG in the germline V gene (reference sequence). CDR3 length: 15 residues. The V end lost 4 bases, the J end lost 4 bases, and 19 bases lay between the germline ends. The CDR3 sequence: CAWTRLRGNSYGYTF. In DNA, the CDR3 is TGTGCCTGGACCCGCTTAAGGGGGAATTCCTATGGCTACACCTTC. The whole variable domain, filled in from reference TRBV30 and TRBJ1-2, reads SQTIHQWPATLVQPVGSPLSLECTVEGTSNPNLYWYRQAAGRGLQLLFYSVGIGQISSEVPQNLSASRPQDRQFILSSKKLLLSDSGFYLCAWTRLRGNSYGYTFGSGTRLTVV.

The chain is built from TRBV30 and TRBJ2-4; D remains unclear. CDR1 is GTSNPN and CDR2 is SVGIG in the germline V gene (reference sequence). CDR3 length: 12 amino acids. V lost 0 bases, J lost 6 bases, and 6 bases lay in between. CDR3 region: CAWSVAGNIQYF. For the CDR3, the DNA is TGTGCCTGGAGTGTGGCAGGAAACATTCAGTACTTC.

This chain links TRBV10-3 with TRBJ1-5; D possibly corresponds to TRBD1 (6 bases). The CDR3 has 14 amino acids. With 4 bases removed from V and 3 bases from J, the gap between germline ends came to 10 bases. CDR1 and CDR2 (germline): ENHRY, SYGVKD. The CDR3 bases are TGTGCCATCAGTGGTTCAGGGGCCAATCAGCCCCAGCATTTT. Encoded protein: CAISGSGANQPQHF.

This clone was recorded only once. The V and J genes are TRBV13 and TRBJ2-1, with D uncertain. The CDR3 is 12 amino acids. The V and J ends lost 2 bases and 9 bases respectively, with 8 bases between them. The germline gives CDR1 PRHDT, CDR2 FYEKMQ (reference sequence). The CDR3: CASSLTPGEQFF. CDR3 DNA sequence: TGTGCCAGCAGCTTAACCCCCGGTGAGCAGTTCTTC.

As for this clone: The sample holds other DNA sequences that translate to the same CDR3. The chain links TRBV6-5 to TRBJ2-7; unclear D gene. Germline V CDR1 and CDR2: MNHEY, SVGAGI. V lost 2 bases and J 7 bases, leaving 21 bases between the germline ends. The CDR3 is made up of 16 amino acids. In nucleotides, the CDR3 is TGTGCCAGCAGTTACGACCGACGAACTACCTACTATGAGCAGTACTTC. Amino acids: CASSYDRRTTYYEQYF.

This clone was seen just once. The chain employs TRBV7-2 and TRBJ1-5, with D unclear. The CDR3 sequence is 15 residues long. Germline CDR1 reads SGHTA; CDR2 reads FQGNSA. Trimming took off 6 bases at V and 10 bases at J, with 22 bases between the two ends. This chain's CDR3 is CASRPGGGRERPQHF. CDR3 nucleotide sequence: TGTGCCAGCAGGCCCGGAGGAGGAAGGGAGAGACCCCAGCATTTT.